This TCR beta chain was captured by sequencing in a study of T cells in Graves' hyperthyroidism and ophthalmopathy. Reasons for excluding patients were uncontrolled infection, other autoimmune disease, pregnancy or lactation. This clonotype was counted at least ten times. V was cut by 4 bases and J by 5 bases, with 16 bases left in between. The CDR3 totals 14 residues. The germline CDR1 and CDR2 sequences are SGHRS and YFSETQ. Amplification of TCR beta CDR3 regions was performed using RNA transcripts as template. First-round RT-PCR with HTBI primers amplified the TCR CDR3 region. TCRdb used MiXCR to reprocess the multiplex PCR reads, holding one entry per CDR3 protein. This sample has 380,000 or so distinct CDR3 sequences, with 19% found just once.

This chain connects TRBV5-1 to TRBJ2-7; D is ambiguous. Source material: blood. The TCR sequence derives from a woman aged 18-29 years with Graves' hyperthyroidism. CDR3 nucleotides: TGCGCCAGCAGCCCCGGCGGTTCCTGGGACGAGCAGTACTTC. It is translated as CASSPGGSWDEQYF.